One and the same sample provided the 15 T cell receptor beta chains below, sequenced in a study of T cell clonality in common variable immunodeficiency. The repertoire was sequenced with immunoSEQ multiplex PCR; TCRdb's copy has only in-frame clones and lacks some. The sample is made up of over 45,000 clones, none counted only once. Specimen: peripheral blood mononuclear cells. Receptors were obtained from a person aged 18-70 years in good health.

This clone was recorded a few times. The sequenced fragment ends 3 residues before the CDR3 boundary, so the rest is inferred from the germline J gene. V gene TRBV7-2 combines with J gene TRBJ1-2; 7 nucleotides align to TRBD1. Germline CDR1 is SGHTA and CDR2 is FQGNSA. The CDR3 spans 14 residues. CDR3 loop: CASSLGRQGYDYTF. The DNA read from the CDR3 is TGTGCCAGCAGCTTAGGGAGACAGGGCTACGAC.

This clone came up many times. Coverage ceases 3 residues before the CDR3 finishes, and the germline J gene fills in the end. The genes are TRBV7-9 and TRBJ1-2; 9 positions agree with TRBD1. This CDR3 spans 15 amino acids. Germline V CDR1 and CDR2: SEHNR, FQNEAQ (reference sequence). CDR3 protein: CASSSVGQGIGGYTF. CDR3 DNA (partial): TGTGCCAGCAGCTCCGTTGGACAGGGGATAGGAGGC. The whole variable domain, remainder taken from reference TRBV7-9 and TRBJ1-2, is DTGVSQNPRHKITKRGQNVTFRCDPISEHNRLYWYRQTLGQGPEFLTYFQNEAQLEKSRLLSDRFSAERPKGSFSTLEIQRTEQGDSAMYLCASSSVGQGIGGYTFGSGTRLTVV.

Of note for this clone: Read sequence stops 3 residues before the CDR3 end, and the germline J gene provides the missing end. The rearrangement uses TRBV7-9 and TRBJ1-2; D ambiguous. Germline CDR1 reads SEHNR; CDR2 reads FQNEAQ (reference sequence). The CDR3 sequence is 14 residues long. V lost 2 bases and J lost 0, with 7 bases in between. The DNA read from the CDR3 is TGTGCCAGCAGCTTATACAGCACTAACTATGGC. Its protein is CASSLYSTNYG. In full, the CDR3 is CASSLYSTNYGYTF.

This clone was detected ten times or more. CDR3 bases read: TGCAGTGCTACCGCACTGACTAGTACAGATACG. Translation gives CSATALTSTDT. The whole CDR3 reads CSATALTSTDTQYF. This chain connects TRBV20-1 to TRBJ2-3; D may be TRBD2 (6 bases). The CDR3 end falls 3 residues outside the read, so it is completed with the germline J gene. The germline V gene has CDR1 DFQATT and CDR2 SNEGSKA (reference sequence). This CDR3 spans 14 amino acids. Trimming took off 4 bases at V and 3 bases at J, with 14 bases between the two ends.

This clone was observed at least ten times. Read coverage stops 3 residues before the CDR3 terminus; the germline J gene supplies the remainder. The chain recombines TRBV7-9 with TRBJ2-7, with 8 bases lining up with TRBD2. The V and J ends lost 2 bases and 3 bases, in that order; junction bases with no gene match: 3. CDR1 is SEHNR, CDR2 FQNEAQ, per germline (reference sequence). The CDR3 consists of 14 residues. The CDR3 loop reads CASSLSGSHYEQYF. CDR3 DNA (partial): TGTGCCAGCAGCTTAAGCGGGAGTCACTACGAG. Looking up the rest from reference TRBV7-9 and TRBJ2-7 gives the full variable domain: DTGVSQNPRHKITKRGQNVTFRCDPISEHNRLYWYRQTLGQGPEFLTYFQNEAQLEKSRLLSDRFSAERPKGSFSTLEIQRTEQGDSAMYLCASSLSGSHYEQYFGPGTRLTVT.

This clone showed up many times. The read terminates 3 residues ahead of where the CDR3 ends, so the germline J gene completes it. The chain couples TRBV10-3 to TRBJ1-1; D is perhaps TRBD1 (6 bases). V was cut by 8 bases and J by 5 bases, with 15 bases left in between. The germline CDR1 and CDR2 sequences are ENHRY and SYGVKD. The CDR3 is 13 residues long. The CDR3 sequence is CAIGGGSWTEAFF. CDR3 DNA, as far as it was read: TGTGCCATCGGGGGGGGCTCGTGGACTGAA.

This clone has a count of ten or more. The observed sequence ends 3 residues before the CDR3 terminus, with the missing tail filled in from the germline J gene. The chain links TRBV18 to TRBJ2-6, with D possibly being TRBD1 (5 bases). The germline CDR1 and CDR2 sequences are KGHSH and LQKENI. The CDR3 totals 18 residues. Trimming took 6 bases from V and 0 from J, leaving 18 bases between them. The CDR3 DNA, read in part, is TGTGCCAGCTCTCGAGACAGAGAAATTTCCTCTGGGGCCAACGTC. It encodes CASSRDREISSGANV. From start to end, the CDR3 is CASSRDREISSGANVLTF.

This clone was seen a few times. The missing CDR3 end, 3 residues past where the read stops, is filled in from the germline J gene. The chain links TRBV19 to TRBJ1-1, with 8 nucleotides matching TRBD1. Germline-derived CDR1 and CDR2 are LNHDA and SQIVND (reference sequence). The CDR3 runs 13 residues. Germline trimming cut 9 bases from V and 0 bases from J; bases unmatched to any gene: 3. CDR3 region: CASSDRVNTEAFF. Incomplete CDR3 DNA: TGTGCCAGCTCGGACAGGGTGAACACTGAA.

There are many counts of this clone. The CDR3 goes on 3 residues after the read ends, and that part is filled in from the germline J gene. This rearrangement joins TRBV20-1 to TRBJ1-2, with D possibly matching TRBD1 (6 bases). The CDR3 totals 12 residues. V was shortened by 1 base and J by 6 bases, with 9 bases between the two germline ends. Germline V gene data show CDR1 as DFQATT and CDR2 as SNEGSKA (reference sequence). CDR3 DNA (partial): TGCAGTGCTAGAGGGGCAGGGGATGGC. Translation gives CSARGAGDG. The full CDR3 reads CSARGAGDGYTF.

In regard to this clone: The read finishes 3 residues shy of the CDR3 end, and the germline J gene is used to complete it. The genes are TRBV7-2 and TRBJ2-3; TRBD2 is a possible D gene (7 bases). The CDR3 runs 13 residues. Germline CDR1 and CDR2: SGHTA and FQGNSA. The CDR3 region is CASSPGGRQPQYF. The covered CDR3 bases are TGTGCCAGCAGCCCGGGGGGCCGTCAGCCG.

On this clone itself: The CDR3 end is not reached by the read, which stops 3 residues before it; the germline J gene fills it in. The chain couples TRBV10-3 to TRBJ2-5; 7 bases map to TRBD2. This CDR3 has 14 residues. Germline V gene sequence: CDR1 ENHRY, CDR2 SYGVKD. The V segment lost 2 bases and the J segment 5 bases; nucleotides outside the gene matches: 5. The sequenced part of the CDR3 DNA is TGTGCCATCAGTGAGGGGGGGGAAAGTGAGACC. It translates to CAISEGGESET. The entire CDR3 protein is CAISEGGESETQYF.

This clone was found a few times. Read sequence stops 3 residues before the CDR3 end, and the germline J gene provides the missing end. This chain joins TRBV20-1 and TRBJ2-5; TRBD2 matches 15 bases. The CDR3 is 18 amino acids. The junction had 10 bases not matched to a gene; V was cut back by 0 bases and J by 5 bases. Per the germline V gene, CDR1 is DFQATT and CDR2 is SNEGSKA (reference sequence). The CDR3 sequence: CSARDVRTSGRAEETQYF. Partial CDR3 DNA: TGCAGTGCTAGAGACGTCAGGACTAGCGGGAGGGCCGAGGAGACC.

There are many counts of this clone. The CDR3 end is not reached by the read, which stops 3 residues before it; the germline J gene fills it in. The chain recombines TRBV5-1 with TRBJ1-2, with a weak D call TRBD1 (5 bases). Germline lookup yields CDR1 SGHRS and CDR2 YFSETQ. The CDR3 sequence is 17 residues long. The DNA read from the CDR3 is TGCGCCAGCAGCCCCCCGCGAGTAGGACACATGGAGCGGGAC. It specifies CASSPPRVGHMERD. The full CDR3 protein reads CASSPPRVGHMERDYTF.

This clone was counted many times. The observed sequence ends 3 residues before the CDR3 terminus, with the missing tail filled in from the germline J gene. The genes are TRBV20-1 and TRBJ2-1; D uncertain. CDR3 length: 14 amino acids. The germline V and J ends were trimmed by 0 bases and 1 base, with 7 bases remaining between them. Germline values: CDR1 DFQATT, CDR2 SNEGSKA (reference sequence). CDR3 sequence reads: CSARDLRSYNEQFF. CDR3 DNA (partial): TGCAGTGCTAGAGATCTGCGGTCCTACAATGAG.

This clone was detected ten times or more. Sequencing ends 3 residues short of the CDR3 end; the germline J gene provides the rest. The chain is built from TRBV5-5 and TRBJ2-2; 9 bases line up with TRBD1. Germline V gene sequence: CDR1 SGHKS, CDR2 YYEKEE (reference sequence). The CDR3 has 15 residues. CDR3: CASSLEQGAIEKLFF. The sequenced CDR3 bases are TGTGCCAGCAGCTTGGAACAGGGGGCGATTGAAAAG.